Listed here is a single T cell receptor beta chain. Deletions cut 1 base from V and 5 bases from J, with 20 bases between. Per germline, CDR1 GTSNPN and CDR2 SVGIG (reference sequence). The CDR3 loop spans 16 amino acids. The data are from a study of OX40 agonist ivuxolimab in advanced cancers. Clones were sequenced by immunoSEQ multiplex PCR, and TCRdb holds only the in-frame ones, with some missing. The repertoire holds about 51,000 clones, with roughly 90% as singletons. The chain combines TRBV30 with TRBJ2-5, with D possibly matching TRBD2 (6 bases). The TCR sequence derives from an adult with an advanced solid tumor such as melanoma, head and neck, liver or kidney cancer. Sequenced here: CD4+ or CD8+ T cells sorted from blood, sampled in a trial of the OX40 agonist ivuxolimab. CDR3 nucleotides: TGTGCCTGGAGTGCCTCTACCCCACTCGCGGGGGAGACCCAGTACTTC. This sequence encodes CAWSASTPLAGETQYF.